This T cell receptor (beta chain) originates from a study of T cell repertoires in aging, cancer and after chemotherapy. Study background: Paired samples before and after chemotherapy came from glioblastoma patients receiving temozolomide-based therapy. Roughly 8.8 million TCR reads made up the full dataset. Study-level findings and limits: Healthy donors lost TCR diversity with age mainly through richness, cancer patients through richness and evenness. Rebound thymic output was suggested by rising median generation probability during chemotherapy in each cancer cohort.

A mixed TRB-A/B primer pool amplified rearranged TRB by multiplex touch-down PCR. From the multiplex PCR reads, TCRdb called clonotypes with MiXCR, one entry per CDR3 protein. The data contain about 500 distinct CDR3 sequences, 76% of them singletons. TCR beta rearrangements were amplified from peripheral blood genomic DNA. This clonotype was recorded once. The antigen remains unidentified. This receptor was taken from a human donor with a solid tumor. Sequences were obtained from blood.

CDR3 in amino acids: CASSLEAANTEAFF. The CDR3 nucleotides are TGCGCCAGCAGCTTGGAGGCAGCGAACACTGAAGCTTTCTTT. J is TRBJ1-1 and V is TRBV5-1; D gene ambiguous. The CDR3 runs 14 residues. Per the germline V gene, CDR1 is SGHRS and CDR2 is YFSETQ. V was pared by 0 bases and J by 1 base, with 7 bases between. The variable domain in full, with the rest retrieved from reference TRBV5-1 and TRBJ1-1, is KAGVTQTPRYLIKTRGQQVTLSCSPISGHRSVSWYQQTPGQGLQFLFEYFSETQRNKGNFPGRFSGRQFSNSRSEMNVSTLELGDSALYLCASSLEAANTEAFFGQGTRLTVV.